Each of the 9 T cell receptor beta chains below was sequenced from the same sample in a study of T cells in localized non-small cell lung cancer. Libraries were prepared by immunoSEQ multiplex PCR; TCRdb keeps only in-frame clonotypes and omits some of them. The sample consists of roughly 2,600 clones, approximately 39% of them appearing once. Sequences were derived from lung tumor tissue, sampled before any cancer treatment. The receptors derive from an older male donor with stage I squamous cell lung carcinoma.

The chain links TRBV11-3 to TRBJ2-1, with 10 bases that match TRBD2. The length of the CDR3 is 17 residues. Germline trimming cut 4 bases from V and 6 bases from J; bases unmatched to any gene: 12. Germline values: CDR1 SGHNT, CDR2 YENEEA. The CDR3 here is CASSSQTSSGSGNEQFF. The CDR3 nucleotides are TGTGCCAGCAGCTCCCAGACGTCTAGCGGGAGCGGCAATGAGCAGTTCTTC.

The chain uses TRBV28 and TRBJ2-2, with 7 bases lining up with TRBD1. Germline CDR1 MDHEN, CDR2 SYDVKM. The CDR3 contains 16 residues. Germline trimming cut 2 bases from V and 7 bases from J; bases unmatched to any gene: 10. The CDR3 spells CASSLLLTGTNGELFF. In nucleotides, the CDR3 is TGTGCCAGCAGTTTACTCCTGACAGGGACGAACGGGGAGCTGTTTTTT.

This chain uses TRBV28 with TRBJ2-7; TRBD1 matches at 8 bases. The CDR3 has 14 amino acids. Per the germline V gene, CDR1 is MDHEN and CDR2 is SYDVKM. V was pared by 5 bases and J by 2 bases, with 5 bases of the junction left unmatched. CDR3 in amino acids: CASSRETGAYEQYF. CDR3 DNA sequence: TGTGCCAGCAGTCGAGAGACAGGGGCCTACGAGCAGTACTTC.

By its share, this clone is medium-sized. J is TRBJ2-7 and V is TRBV11-3, with TRBD2 matching 13 bases. Losses at the gene ends were 5 bases for V and 10 bases for J; bases not matched to a gene: 8. The CDR3 has 14 residues. The germline V gene encodes CDR1 SGHNT and CDR2 YENEEA. The CDR3 reads CASSPKGLAGHQYF. The CDR3 DNA reads TGTGCCAGCAGCCCCAAGGGACTAGCGGGACACCAGTACTTC.

The chain has TRBV18 and TRBJ2-7; no reliable D call. V lost 2 bases, J lost 0 bases, and 2 bases lay in between. CDR3 length: 12 amino acids. Looked up from germline, CDR1 is KGHSH and CDR2 is LQKENI. The CDR3 here is CASSPSSYEQYF. CDR3 nucleotide sequence: TGTGCCAGCTCACCAAGCTCCTACGAGCAGTACTTC.

This clone was counted a few times. This chain uses TRBV18 with TRBJ2-7, with 10 positions matching TRBD1. The CDR3 extends over 16 amino acids. The germline V gene encodes CDR1 KGHSH and CDR2 LQKENI. Trimming took 3 bases from V and 0 from J; bases not matched to a gene: 5. The CDR3 DNA is TGTGCCAGCTCACCTGGACAGGGGGTAGGCTCCTACGAGCAGTACTTC. Its translation is CASSPGQGVGSYEQYF.

By sample share, this clone is medium-sized. The rearrangement joins TRBV6-7 to TRBJ1-5, with D possibly being TRBD1 (5 bases). TRBV6-7 is classed as an ORF, of uncertain function. The CDR3 length is 14 residues. Trimming left V 5 bases short and J 9 bases short, with 17 bases between. CDR3 nucleotides: TGTGCCAGCAGTGAAGCGCTTCGAACAGGGCCCCAGCATTTT. Its translation: CASSEALRTGPQHF.

This clone has a handful of counts. CDR3 protein: CASSYPVRGQQPQHF. CDR3 nucleotide sequence: TGTGCCAGCAGTTACCCCGTTCGGGGGCAACAGCCCCAGCATTTT. The rearrangement links TRBV6-8 to TRBJ1-5, with D perhaps TRBD1 (6 bases). The CDR3 runs to 15 residues. V lost 2 bases to trimming and J lost 7 bases, with 15 bases between them. CDR1 and CDR2 (germline): MNHGY, SAAAGT.

The chain has TRBV29-1 and TRBJ2-1; TRBD1 matches at 9 bases. This CDR3 region has 16 residues. Germline assignment: CDR1 SQVTM and CDR2 ANQGSEA. Germline trimming cut 8 bases from V and 2 bases from J; bases unmatched to any gene: 13. The CDR3 loop reads CSLTSQGASTYNEQFF. In DNA form, the CDR3 reads TGCAGCCTTACATCACAGGGGGCGTCCACCTACAATGAGCAGTTCTTC.